This TCR beta chain was recovered during a study of response to subunit inactivated influenza vaccine. CDR1 and CDR2 (germline): SGHRS, YFSETQ. Trimming removed 1 base from V and 8 bases from J; junction bases left unmatched: 9. CDR3 size: 15 residues. TCRdb analysed the RT-PCR reads with MiXCR anew, one entry per CDR3 protein. The data show about 520,000 distinct CDR3 sequences, approximately 7.7% seen once. This clonotype was found a few times. This specimen consisted of PBMCs from blood, obtained around 25 months after vaccination. The TCR originated in a man aged 50 to 69 who received an inactivated influenza vaccine. This chain uses TRBV5-1 with TRBJ2-1; 7 bases line up with TRBD1. CDR3 residues: CASSLTTTGADEQFF. The CDR3 DNA reads TGCGCCAGCAGCTTGACCACCACAGGGGCAGATGAGCAGTTCTTC.